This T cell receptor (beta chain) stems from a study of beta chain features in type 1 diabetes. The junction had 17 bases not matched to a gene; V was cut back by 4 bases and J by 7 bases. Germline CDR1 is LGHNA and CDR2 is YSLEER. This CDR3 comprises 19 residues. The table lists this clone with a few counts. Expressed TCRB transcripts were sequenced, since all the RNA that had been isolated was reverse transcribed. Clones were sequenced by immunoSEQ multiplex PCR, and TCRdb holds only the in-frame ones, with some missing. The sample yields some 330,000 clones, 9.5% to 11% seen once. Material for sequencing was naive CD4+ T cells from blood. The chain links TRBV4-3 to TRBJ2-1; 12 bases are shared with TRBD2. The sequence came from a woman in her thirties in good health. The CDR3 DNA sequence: TGCGCCAGCAGCCTTTGGACTAGCGGGATCCTCCTTGGGGGGAATGAGCAGTTCTTC. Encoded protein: CASSLWTSGILLGGNEQFF.